What follows are 30 T cell receptor beta chains derived from one specimen sequenced in a study of T cell responses to AZD1222 COVID-19 vaccine. Here immunoSEQ multiplex PCR was the method, and the copy in TCRdb shows in-frame clones only, minus some. The table records 150,000 or so clones, around nine tenths of them present only once. The sequencing here drew on peripheral blood, taken on day 0 of AZD1222 vaccination. The receptors come from an adult in good health.

The chain links TRBV28 to TRBJ1-2, with a tentative D call TRBD1 (5 bases). CDR3 length: 14 residues. Germline V gives CDR1 MDHEN, CDR2 SYDVKM. Trimming pared 2 bases from V and 2 bases from J, leaving 9 bases between. CDR3: CASSLTAGNYGYTF. The CDR3 coding sequence is TGTGCCAGCAGTTTAACGGCAGGGAACTATGGCTACACCTTC.

The chain joins TRBV10-2 to TRBJ1-3; TRBD1 is a possible D gene (5 bases). The CDR3 sequence is 15 residues long. The V end was cut by 5 bases, the J end by 0 bases, with 11 bases between. From germline, CDR1 is WSHSY and CDR2 SAAADI. CDR3 region: CASSLTGASGNTIYF. The CDR3 DNA reads TGCGCCAGCAGTTTAACAGGTGCCTCTGGAAACACCATATATTTT.

This clone was seen only a few times. The chain employs TRBV4-1 and TRBJ2-7; possible D gene TRBD1, 5 bases. Germline CDR1 reads MGHRA; CDR2 reads YSYEKL. Trimming shortened V by 3 bases and J by 6 bases, and 21 bases separated the two germline ends. The CDR3 is 16 amino acids. CDR3 region: CASSQEPGQGWGEQYF. In nucleotides, the CDR3 is TGCGCCAGCAGCCAGGAGCCAGGGCAAGGGTGGGGCGAGCAGTACTTC.

V usage is TRBV5-4 and J usage is TRBJ1-1; possibly TRBD1 for D (5 bases). The CDR3 sequence is 14 residues long. Trimming took off 2 bases at V and 1 base at J, with 9 bases between the two ends. Germline V CDR1 and CDR2: SGHNT, YYREEE (reference sequence). The CDR3 DNA sequence: TGTGCCAGCAGCTTTTCAGGGCGGAACACTGAAGCTTTCTTT. It encodes CASSFSGRNTEAFF.

The chain has TRBV28 and TRBJ2-3, with TRBD1 matching over 10 bases. With 7 bases clipped from V and 6 bases from J, the junction kept 13 bases outside the gene matches. This CDR3 region has 16 residues. The germline CDR1 and CDR2 sequences are MDHEN and SYDVKM. DNA for the CDR3: TGTGCCAGCACCGAATCCGGGACAGGGGTGGCGGATACGCAGTATTTT. Translation gives CASTESGTGVADTQYF.

The chain carries TRBV19 and TRBJ2-6; D gene ambiguous. CDR1 is LNHDA and CDR2 is SQIVND in the germline V gene (reference sequence). With 7 bases removed from V and 0 bases from J, the gap between germline ends came to 10 bases. The CDR3 spans 15 residues. CDR3 DNA: TGTGCCAGTAAGGGTGAGATCTCTGGGGCCAACGTCCTGACTTTC. Encoded protein: CASKGEISGANVLTF.

CDR3 sequence: CASSLAGATDTQYF. The CDR3 DNA reads TGCGCCAGCTCACTAGCGGGGGCCACAGATACGCAGTATTTT. The chain links TRBV4-1 to TRBJ2-3; 11 positions agree with TRBD2. The germline gives CDR1 MGHRA, CDR2 YSYEKL. This CDR3 has 14 amino acids. V lost 8 bases to trimming and J lost 2 bases; unmatched junction nucleotides: 3.

This clone was detected once. V usage is TRBV14 and J usage is TRBJ2-1; maybe TRBD1 (5 bases). The CDR3 runs to 15 residues. V dropped 5 bases and J dropped 3 bases, with 14 bases sitting between them. Germline lookup yields CDR1 SGHDN and CDR2 FVKESK. The CDR3 here is CASSSRGQGYNEQFF. CDR3 coding DNA: TGTGCCAGCAGCTCACGTGGACAAGGCTACAATGAGCAGTTCTTC.

This CDR3 reads CAWRRWRTPVNTGELFF. The CDR3 region has the DNA TGTGCCTGGAGGAGGTGGAGGACTCCAGTGAACACCGGGGAGCTGTTTTTT. The rearrangement links TRBV30 to TRBJ2-2, with TRBD2 as a possible D gene (5 bases). The V gene lost 3 bases and the J gene lost 1 base, with 18 bases spanning the gap. The CDR3 is made up of 17 amino acids. Germline CDR1 GTSNPN, CDR2 SVGIG (reference sequence).

This clone was detected only a few times. The rearrangement links TRBV15 to TRBJ1-5, with 7 bases matching TRBD1. CDR1 is LNHNV, CDR2 YYDKDF, per germline (reference sequence). The CDR3 is made up of 15 amino acids. J lost 2 bases, V lost 3 bases, and 4 bases had no gene match. CDR3 residues: CATSSGDSRNQPQHF. Here the CDR3 DNA reads TGTGCCACCAGCAGCGGGGACAGTCGCAATCAGCCCCAGCATTTT. The full variable domain, completed using reference TRBV15 and TRBJ1-5, is DAMVIQNPRYQVTQFGKPVTLSCSQTLNHNVMYWYQQKSSQAPKLLFHYYDKDFNNEADTPDNFQSRRPNTSFCFLDIRSPGLGDTAMYLCATSSGDSRNQPQHFGDGTRLSIL.

This chain links TRBV4-1 with TRBJ2-1; tentative D call: TRBD1 (7 bases). V was cut by 3 bases and J by 1 base, with 10 bases left in between. Germline V gene data show CDR1 as MGHRA and CDR2 as YSYEKL. The length of the CDR3 is 15 residues. In DNA form, the CDR3 reads TGCGCCAGCAGCCATCCAGGGGGGTCCTACAATGAGCAGTTCTTC. It codes for CASSHPGGSYNEQFF.

The rearrangement links TRBV6-5 to TRBJ1-1; TRBD1 aligns across 9 bases. CDR1 is MNHEY, CDR2 SVGAGI, per germline. The CDR3 has 15 residues. V shed 5 bases, J shed 1 base, and the junction held 5 bases outside the gene matches. The CDR3 DNA follows: TGTGCCAGCAGTCGGACAGGGGCCCCGAACACTGAAGCTTTCTTT. Translation: CASSRTGAPNTEAFF.

The chain links TRBV5-4 to TRBJ2-5; TRBD2 agrees at 8 bases. This CDR3 has 17 amino acids. Losses at the gene ends were 0 bases for V and 4 bases for J; bases not matched to a gene: 11. Looked up from germline, CDR1 is SGHNT and CDR2 is YYREEE (reference sequence). DNA of the CDR3: TGTGCCAGCAGCTTGGCCGGGGGCGGGGGGATCATAGAGACCCAGTACTTC. It codes for CASSLAGGGGIIETQYF.

V is TRBV15 and J is TRBJ1-5, with unresolved D. Germline CDR1 reads LNHNV; CDR2 reads YYDKDF (reference sequence). Deletions cut 0 bases from V and 0 bases from J, with 9 bases between. This CDR3 has 16 amino acids. DNA of the CDR3: TGTGCCACCAGCAGAGATCCGGGCAGTAGCAATCAGCCCCAGCATTTT. This codes for CATSRDPGSSNQPQHF.

This chain uses TRBV7-2 with TRBJ2-3, with D tentatively TRBD1 (6 bases). The CDR3 spans 15 residues. The germline V and J ends were trimmed by 4 bases and 8 bases, with 19 bases remaining between them. Germline lookup yields CDR1 SGHTA and CDR2 FQGNSA. In DNA, the CDR3 is TGTGCCAGCAGCTATGACAGGTCTGCAAGTAGTACGCAGTATTTT. As protein: CASSYDRSASSTQYF.

This clone appeared once. V and J are TRBV20-1 and TRBJ1-5; possibly TRBD1 for D (5 bases). V gave up 5 bases and J gave up 8 bases, with 10 bases separating them. Germline assignment: CDR1 DFQATT and CDR2 SNEGSKA (reference sequence). The CDR3 consists of 11 residues. The chain's CDR3 is CSAPLGEPQHF. In nucleotides, the CDR3 is TGCAGTGCTCCCCTAGGGGAGCCCCAGCATTTT.

The chain links TRBV23-1 to TRBJ2-6; TRBD2 might be the D (6 bases). TRBV23-1 is flagged as an ORF with uncertain function. Trimming pared 11 bases from V and 0 bases from J, leaving 17 bases between. The CDR3 has 16 residues. The CDR3 loop reads CALSAGGSSGANVLTF. In DNA form, the CDR3 reads TGCGCCCTATCAGCGGGCGGAAGCTCTGGGGCCAACGTCCTGACTTTC.

The chain has TRBV2 and TRBJ1-4, with TRBD1 identical over 8 bases. With 4 bases clipped from V and 7 bases from J, the junction kept 2 bases outside the gene matches. This CDR3 has 13 residues. Germline assignment: CDR1 SNHLY and CDR2 FYNNEI. This chain's CDR3 is CASSGQGREKLFF. The CDR3 region has the DNA TGTGCCAGCAGTGGACAGGGGCGTGAAAAACTGTTTTTT.

The V gene is TRBV3-1 (or the pseudogene TRBV3-2), the J gene TRBJ1-5; the D is unclear. Germline V CDR1 and CDR2: LGHDT, YNNKEL (reference sequence). Trimming took 0 bases from V and 9 from J, leaving 6 bases between them. This CDR3 comprises 12 residues. Here the CDR3 DNA reads TGTGCCAGCAGCCAAGATGTTGGGCCCCAGCATTTT. Amino acids: CASSQDVGPQHF.

The V call is TRBV28, the J call TRBJ1-5; possibly TRBD1 for D (6 bases). Germline V lookup: CDR1 MDHEN, CDR2 SYDVKM. CDR3 size: 14 residues. V was shortened by 7 bases and J by 3 bases, with 13 bases between the two germline ends. DNA for the CDR3: TGTGCCAGCACTCTAGGGGGTTTCAATCAGCCCCAGCATTTT. Protein: CASTLGGFNQPQHF.

The CDR3 DNA reads TGTGCCAGCAGCCGGGACCCCCCGGGGGTGCAGTTCTTC. Its protein product is CASSRDPPGVQFF. The chain carries TRBV7-3 and TRBJ2-1, with TRBD2 as a possible D gene (6 bases). The germline CDR1 and CDR2 sequences are SGHTA and FQGTGA. The CDR3 length is 13 residues. V shed 5 bases and J shed 12 bases, with 17 bases lying between them.

This clone occurred once. This chain uses TRBV5-4 with TRBJ2-1, with D perhaps TRBD2 (6 bases). The CDR3 runs 14 residues. The V end lost 4 bases, the J end lost 7 bases, and 15 bases lay between the germline ends. Germline CDR1 and CDR2: SGHNT and YYREEE (reference sequence). The CDR3 spells CASSERASGNEQFF. The CDR3, as DNA: TGTGCCAGCAGCGAGCGGGCCTCGGGTAATGAGCAGTTCTTC.

This clone was counted once. The genes are TRBV5-4 and TRBJ2-6; a possible D gene is TRBD2 (8 bases). This CDR3 comprises 19 residues. CDR1 SGHNT and CDR2 YYREEE come from the germline V gene (reference sequence). V was cut by 3 bases and J by 0 bases, with 19 bases left in between. CDR3 sequence reads: CASSSRLQGTSSGANVLTF. As DNA, the CDR3 is TGTGCCAGCAGCTCCCGACTACAGGGGACTAGCTCTGGGGCCAACGTCCTGACTTTC.

In this sample, this clone turned up a few times. The chain couples TRBV11-3 to TRBJ1-6; D is ambiguous. The germline V gene has CDR1 SGHNT and CDR2 YENEEA. The CDR3 covers 13 residues. The germline V and J ends were trimmed by 0 bases and 7 bases, with 4 bases remaining between them. CDR3 sequence reads: CASSLDANSPLHF. CDR3 nucleotide sequence: TGTGCCAGCAGCTTAGATGCGAATTCACCCCTCCACTTT.

V usage is TRBV7-9 and J usage is TRBJ1-1, with a tentative D call TRBD1 (5 bases). Trimming stripped 7 bases from V and 2 bases from J, with 14 bases between. The CDR3 is 14 residues long. Germline V gene sequence: CDR1 SEHNR, CDR2 FQNEAQ (reference sequence). CDR3 sequence reads: CASMGGWGNTEAFF. The CDR3 DNA reads TGTGCCAGCATGGGGGGATGGGGAAACACTGAAGCTTTCTTT.

The chain joins TRBV19 to TRBJ1-4; 7 bases line up with TRBD1. CDR3 length: 14 residues. V was pared by 9 bases and J by 5 bases, with 9 bases of the junction left unmatched. CDR1 is LNHDA and CDR2 is SQIVND in the germline V gene (reference sequence). The CDR3, as DNA: TGTGCCAGCGCCACAGGGGTTGAGAATGAAAAACTGTTTTTT. The encoded protein is CASATGVENEKLFF.

This chain links TRBV11-2 with TRBJ1-2, with a weak D call TRBD1 (6 bases). The ends were cut back, 4 bases at V and 7 bases at J, with 19 bases in the middle. Looked up from germline, CDR1 is SGHAT and CDR2 is FQNNGV. The CDR3 consists of 15 residues. The CDR3 sequence: CASSSYRDTSLGYTF. Written as DNA, the CDR3 is TGTGCCAGCAGCTCCTACCGGGACACTAGTCTTGGCTACACCTTC.

Details on this clone: This same CDR3 is encoded by further DNA sequences in the sample. V and J are TRBV28 and TRBJ1-5; 7 positions agree with TRBD1. With 6 bases clipped from V and 2 bases from J, the junction kept 7 bases outside the gene matches. In germline, CDR1 is MDHEN, CDR2 SYDVKM. This CDR3 contains 15 residues. This CDR3 reads CASSLGGTGNQPQHF. The DNA of the CDR3 is TGTGCCAGCAGCTTAGGGGGCACGGGCAATCAGCCCCAGCATTTT.

The chain carries TRBV27 and TRBJ1-3; D might be TRBD1 (6 bases). The CDR3 extends over 14 amino acids. Trimming pared 6 bases from V and 0 bases from J, leaving 9 bases between. Germline V gives CDR1 MNHEY, CDR2 SMNVEV (reference sequence). CDR3 in DNA: TGTGCCAGCAGAGGGGGAGGCTCTGGAAACACCATATATTTT. Its translation is CASRGGGSGNTIYF.

V and J are TRBV7-2 and TRBJ1-3; D not certain. The CDR3 is made up of 15 amino acids. Per the germline V gene, CDR1 is SGHTA and CDR2 is FQGNSA. Trimming took 0 bases from V and 0 from J, leaving 6 bases between them. CDR3 in DNA: TGTGCCAGCAGCTTAGCAACAGACTCTGGAAACACCATATATTTT. As protein: CASSLATDSGNTIYF.